This note documents a single T cell receptor beta chain sequence. TCRdb's table, derived via immunoSEQ multiplex PCR, lists solely in-frame clones and lacks some. The sample has about 530,000 clones; about 75% are singletons. These data come from a study of shared clonotypes between healthy human individuals. V was shortened by 4 bases and J by 8 bases, with 13 bases between the two germline ends. The CDR3 contains 13 residues. Germline assignment: CDR1 SGHRS and CDR2 YFSETQ. Adults of Caucasian background living in Nashville, Tennessee made up all donors. The specimen was PBMCs. The TCR sequence derives from a woman aged 40 to 55 in good health. Some clones in this sample may be carry-over from other donors' samples. The chain uses TRBV5-1 and TRBJ2-1, with D perhaps given as TRBD1 or TRBD2 (5 bases each). CDR3 in DNA: TGCGCCAGCAGCAGGGACGTAAACGATGAGCAGTTCTTC. Residues: CASSRDVNDEQFF.